This is a list of T cell receptor beta chains from one sample in a study of beta chain features in type 1 diabetes. Generated by immunoSEQ multiplex PCR, the TCRdb table keeps only in-frame clones and is missing some. The data contain hundreds of thousands of clones, roughly 15% of them singletons. The sample comprised naive CD4+ T cells from blood. All receptors derive from a man younger than 35 in good health. CDR3s include the opening cysteine and the closing phenylalanine or tryptophan. The D gene is left open where the match is weak. Rows give clone size only sometimes, using once, few, many, or a class for an expanded clone.

size | D | J | V | CDR3 | DNA
few | TRBD1 | TRBJ1-3 | TRBV5-1 | CASSVPTGGSGNTIYF | TGCGCCAGCAGCGTTCCTACAGGGGGCTCTGGAAACACCATATATTTT
few | . | TRBJ1-1 | TRBV14 | CASSQDTGFMNTEAFF | TGTGCCAGCAGCCAAGATACAGGGTTCATGAACACTGAAGCTTTCTTT
few | TRBD1 | TRBJ2-7 | TRBV11-3 | CASSQTGDSSYEQYF | TGTGCCAGCAGCCAAACAGGGGACAGCTCCTACGAGCAGTACTTC
. | . | TRBJ2-3 | TRBV4-3 | CASSRRAHTFMASTDTQYF | TGCGCCAGCAGCCGACGAGCACATACATTCATGGCGAGCACAGATACGCAGTATTTT
. | TRBD2 | TRBJ2-7 | TRBV5-6 | CASSSGTSGIYEQYF | TGTGCCAGCAGCTCCGGGACTAGCGGGATCTACGAGCAGTACTTC
. | . | TRBJ2-7 | TRBV7-8 | CASSLAGGAYEQYF | TGTGCCAGCAGCTTAGCCGGGGGAGCCTACGAGCAGTACTTC
few | . | TRBJ2-1 | TRBV29-1 | CSVKPRERFSYNEQFF | TGCAGCGTTAAGCCCAGGGAGAGGTTCTCCTACAATGAGCAGTTCTTC
. | TRBD1 | TRBJ1-2 | TRBV6-6 | CASRADRVPSYGYTF | TGTGCCAGCAGGGCCGACAGGGTGCCGAGCTATGGCTACACCTTC
. | TRBD1 | TRBJ1-5 | TRBV28 | CASSSAGQGFQPQHF | TGTGCCAGCAGTTCTGCGGGACAGGGGTTTCAGCCCCAGCATTTT
. | TRBD2 | TRBJ2-3 | TRBV4-1 | CASSQPTSRRTDTQYF | TGCGCCAGCAGCCAACCGACTAGCAGACGCACAGATACGCAGTATTTT
few | . | TRBJ1-2 | TRBV6-1 | CASSLLSAGEDGYTF | TGTGCCAGCAGTCTACTTTCAGCGGGAGAAGATGGCTACACCTTC
. | TRBD2 | TRBJ2-2 | TRBV19 | CASRLAGTGELFF | TGTGCCAGTCGTCTAGCGGGGACCGGGGAGCTGTTTTTT
. | . | TRBJ2-5 | TRBV10-3 | CATGLVQETQYF | TGTGCCACCGGCCTAGTCCAAGAGACCCAGTACTTC
few | TRBD1 | TRBJ1-2 | TRBV6-5 | CASTRQGRDYGYTF | TGTGCCAGCACACGACAGGGAAGGGACTATGGCTACACCTTC
. | TRBD2 | TRBJ2-5 | TRBV11-2 | CASSTSGRAQETQYF | TGTGCCAGCAGCACCAGCGGGAGGGCCCAAGAGACCCAGTACTTC
. | . | TRBJ2-1 | TRBV5-6 | CASSVGLSYNEQFF | TGTGCCAGCAGCGTGGGACTTAGCTACAATGAGCAGTTCTTC
. | . | TRBJ1-5 | TRBV7-9 | CASSLVGNQPQHF | TGTGCCAGCAGCTTAGTAGGGAATCAGCCCCAGCATTTT
. | . | TRBJ2-2 | TRBV7-8 | CASSLEGAYIGPGELFF | TGTGCCAGCAGCTTAGAAGGGGCATATATTGGACCCGGGGAGCTGTTTTTT
. | TRBD2 | TRBJ2-1 | TRBV18 | CASSPGRVTYNEQFF | TGTGCCAGCTCACCAGGGAGGGTGACCTACAATGAGCAGTTCTTC
. | . | TRBJ2-1 | TRBV18 | CASSPDRSSYNEQFF | TGTGCCAGCTCACCGGACCGTAGCTCCTACAATGAGCAGTTCTTC
. | TRBD1 | TRBJ1-5 | TRBV7-2 | CASSSTGSNQPQHF | TGTGCCAGCAGCTCGACAGGGTCCAATCAGCCCCAGCATTTT
. | TRBD1 | TRBJ2-5 | TRBV5-1 | CASRYRGLETQYF | TGCGCCAGCAGATACAGGGGGCTGGAGACCCAGTACTTC
few | . | TRBJ2-3 | TRBV5-1 | CASSLAGHTDTQYF | TGCGCCAGCAGCTTGGCGGGGCACACAGATACGCAGTATTTT
. | . | TRBJ1-2 | TRBV9 | CASSVVARTVGYTF | TGTGCCAGCAGCGTAGTTGCAAGGACAGTGGGCTACACCTTC
. | . | TRBJ2-3 | TRBV6-1 | CASSENWVGSTDTQYF | TGTGCCAGCAGTGAAAACTGGGTTGGAAGCACAGATACGCAGTATTTT
. | . | TRBJ2-7 | TRBV5-1 | CASSSNYEQYF | TGCGCCAGCAGCTCGAATTACGAGCAGTACTTC
few | TRBD1 | TRBJ2-2 | TRBV9 | CASSVTPGQGVTGELFF | TGTGCCAGCAGCGTAACACCGGGACAGGGGGTCACCGGGGAGCTGTTTTTT
few | . | TRBJ2-3 | TRBV9 | CASSVVQKFGTQYF | TGTGCCAGCAGCGTAGTGCAGAAATTCGGTACGCAGTATTTT
few | TRBD1 | TRBJ2-1 | TRBV5-1 | CASSLRTGVGDYNEQFF | TGCGCCAGCAGCTTACGGACAGGGGTTGGGGATTACAATGAGCAGTTCTTC
few | . | TRBJ1-2 | TRBV7-2 | CASTTARRDGYTF | TGTGCCAGCACCACCGCTAGAAGGGATGGCTACACCTTC
. | . | TRBJ2-4 | TRBV7-2 | CASSQGGPTKNIQYF | TGTGCCAGCAGCCAGGGGGGGCCGACCAAAAACATTCAGTACTTC
few | TRBD1 | TRBJ2-1 | TRBV30 | CAWSGDRGYNEQFF | TGTGCCTGGAGTGGGGACAGGGGTTACAATGAGCAGTTCTTC
few | . | TRBJ2-5 | TRBV19 | CASRLLGGGQETQYF | TGTGCCAGTAGGCTCCTTGGGGGAGGACAAGAGACCCAGTACTTC
. | . | TRBJ1-1 | TRBV10-3 | CAISIGNTEAFF | TGTGCCATCAGTATCGGAAACACTGAAGCTTTCTTT
few | . | TRBJ2-2 | TRBV21-1 | CASSPRWATSGELFF | TGTGCCAGCAGCCCCCGGTGGGCGACCTCAGGGGAGCTGTTTTTT
few | TRBD1 | TRBJ2-7 | TRBV4-3 | CASSQGGTGGLYEQYF | TGCGCCAGCAGCCAAGGAGGAACAGGGGGGCTCTACGAGCAGTACTTC
few | . | TRBJ2-3 | TRBV18 | CASSPPGRASTDTQYF | TGTGCCAGCTCACCCCCGGGACGGGCTAGCACAGATACGCAGTATTTT
few | TRBD1 | TRBJ1-2 | TRBV29-1 | CSVLPGQPGGGYTF | TGCAGCGTTCTACCGGGACAGCCGGGGGGTGGCTACACCTTC
few | TRBD1 | TRBJ1-5 | TRBV6-5 | CASSYLRQGGNQPQHF | TGTGCCAGCAGTTACCTACGACAGGGGGGCAATCAGCCCCAGCATTTT
. | TRBD1 | TRBJ1-6 | TRBV6-5 | CASSYVQGASPLHF | TGTGCCAGCAGTTATGTCCAGGGGGCTTCACCCCTCCACTTT
few | . | TRBJ1-5 | TRBV20-1 | CSASGEPQHF | TGCAGTGCTAGTGGCGAGCCCCAGCATTTT
few | TRBD1 | TRBJ2-7 | TRBV7-2 | CASSSTGQGSREQYF | TGTGCCAGCAGCTCGACGGGACAGGGTTCTAGGGAGCAGTACTTC
few | TRBD1 | TRBJ2-7 | TRBV19 | CASTGTGMNEQYF | TGTGCCAGTACCGGGACAGGGATGAACGAGCAGTACTTC
few | . | TRBJ2-3 | TRBV7-2 | CASSRSGPTDTQYF | TGTGCCAGCAGTCGCAGCGGACCCACAGATACGCAGTATTTT
once | TRBD2 | TRBJ2-3 | TRBV27 | CASSLLTSGSKKDTQYF | TGTGCCAGCAGTCTCCTGACTAGCGGGAGTAAAAAAGATACGCAGTATTTT
. | . | TRBJ2-6 | TRBV5-4 | CASSLDSNSGANVLTF | TGTGCCAGCAGCTTGGACAGCAACTCTGGGGCCAACGTCCTGACTTTC
. | . | TRBJ1-6 | TRBV11-1 | CASSLGAVYNSPLHF | TGTGCCAGCAGCTTAGGGGCGGTGTATAATTCACCCCTCCACTTT
. | TRBD2 | TRBJ2-1 | TRBV29-1 | CSVAGGSSYNEQFF | TGCAGCGTTGCGGGCGGGAGCTCCTACAATGAGCAGTTCTTC
. | TRBD1 | TRBJ1-5 | TRBV6-1 | CASRATGGSSQHF | TGTGCCAGCAGAGCGACAGGGGGCTCTTCCCAGCATTTT